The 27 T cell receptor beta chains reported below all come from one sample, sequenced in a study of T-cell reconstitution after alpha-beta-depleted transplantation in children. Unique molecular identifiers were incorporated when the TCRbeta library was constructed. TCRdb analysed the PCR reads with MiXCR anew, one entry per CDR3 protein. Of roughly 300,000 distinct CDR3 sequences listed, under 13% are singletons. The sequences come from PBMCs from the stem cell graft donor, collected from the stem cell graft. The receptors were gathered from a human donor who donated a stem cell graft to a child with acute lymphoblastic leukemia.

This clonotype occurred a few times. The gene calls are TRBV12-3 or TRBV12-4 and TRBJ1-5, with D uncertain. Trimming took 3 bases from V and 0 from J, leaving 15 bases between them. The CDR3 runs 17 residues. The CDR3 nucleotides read TGTGCCAGCAGTTTTGTGCTACAATCATATAGCAATCAGCCCCAGCATTTT. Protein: CASSFVLQSYSNQPQHF.

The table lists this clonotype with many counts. The CDR3: CSVRRGSYEQYF. The CDR3 bases are TGCAGTGTCCGAAGAGGCTCCTACGAGCAGTACTTC. The gene calls are TRBV20-1 and TRBJ2-7; D ambiguous. Trimming stripped 7 bases from V and 0 bases from J, with 10 bases between. The CDR3 is 12 amino acids. CDR1 and CDR2 (germline): DFQATT, SNEGSKA (reference sequence).

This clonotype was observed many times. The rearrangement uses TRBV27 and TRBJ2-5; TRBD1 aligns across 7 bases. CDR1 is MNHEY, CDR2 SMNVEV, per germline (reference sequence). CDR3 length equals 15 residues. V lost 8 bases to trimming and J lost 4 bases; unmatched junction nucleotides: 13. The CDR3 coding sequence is TGTGCCAGCGGCTTGAACAGGGGCCTAGTAGAGACCCAGTACTTC. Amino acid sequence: CASGLNRGLVETQYF.

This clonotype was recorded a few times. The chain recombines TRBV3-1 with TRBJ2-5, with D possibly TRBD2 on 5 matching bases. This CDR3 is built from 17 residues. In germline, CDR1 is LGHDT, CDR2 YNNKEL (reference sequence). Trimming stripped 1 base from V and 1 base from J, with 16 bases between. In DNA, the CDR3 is TGTGCCAGCAGCCAAGCTCTTAGGAGGTTTGCCCAAGAGACCCAGTACTTC. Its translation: CASSQALRRFAQETQYF.

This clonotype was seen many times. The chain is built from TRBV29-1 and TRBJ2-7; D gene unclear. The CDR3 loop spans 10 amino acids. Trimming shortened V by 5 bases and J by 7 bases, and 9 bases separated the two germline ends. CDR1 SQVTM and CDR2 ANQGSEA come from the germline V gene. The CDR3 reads CSVLIGEQYF. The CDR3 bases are TGCAGCGTTTTGATTGGGGAGCAGTACTTC.

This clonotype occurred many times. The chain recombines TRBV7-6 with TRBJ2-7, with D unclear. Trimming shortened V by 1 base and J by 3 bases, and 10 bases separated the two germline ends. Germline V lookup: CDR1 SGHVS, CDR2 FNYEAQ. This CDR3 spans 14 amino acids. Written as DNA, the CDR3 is TGTGCCAGCAGCTTAGGGGGAACAAGCTACGAGCAGTACTTC. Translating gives CASSLGGTSYEQYF.

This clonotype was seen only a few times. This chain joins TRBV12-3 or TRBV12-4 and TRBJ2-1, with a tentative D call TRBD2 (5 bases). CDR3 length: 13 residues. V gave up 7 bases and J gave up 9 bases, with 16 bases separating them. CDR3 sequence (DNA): TGTGCCAGCATGGACTTAGAGTGGCCTGAGCAGTTCTTC. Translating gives CASMDLEWPEQFF.

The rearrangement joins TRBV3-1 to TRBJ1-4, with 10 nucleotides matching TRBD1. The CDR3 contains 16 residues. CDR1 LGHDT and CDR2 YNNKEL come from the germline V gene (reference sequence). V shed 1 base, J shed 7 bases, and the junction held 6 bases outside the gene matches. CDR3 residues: CASSQALGQGSEKLFF. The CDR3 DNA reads TGTGCCAGCAGCCAAGCTCTGGGACAGGGGAGTGAAAAACTGTTTTTT.

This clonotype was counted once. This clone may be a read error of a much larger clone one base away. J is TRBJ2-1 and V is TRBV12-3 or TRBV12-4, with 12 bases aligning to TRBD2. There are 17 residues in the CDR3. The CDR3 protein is CACSSGLAGSWYNEQFF. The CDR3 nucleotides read TGTGCCTGCAGTTCGGGACTAGCGGGTTCGTGGTACAATGAGCAGTTCTTC.

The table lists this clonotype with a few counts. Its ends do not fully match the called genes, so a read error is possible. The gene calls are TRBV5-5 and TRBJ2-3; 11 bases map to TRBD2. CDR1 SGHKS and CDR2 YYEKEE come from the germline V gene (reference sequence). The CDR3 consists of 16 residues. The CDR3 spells CAISPIAGGPSDTQYF. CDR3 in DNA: TGTGCCATCAGCCCAATAGCGGGAGGGCCCTCAGATACGCAGTATTTT.

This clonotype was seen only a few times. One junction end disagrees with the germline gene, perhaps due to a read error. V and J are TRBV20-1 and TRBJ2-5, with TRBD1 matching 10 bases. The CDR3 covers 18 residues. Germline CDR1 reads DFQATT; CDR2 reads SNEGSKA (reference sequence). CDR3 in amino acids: CSARGPTGGVGLQETQYF. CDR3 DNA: TGCAGTGCGAGAGGTCCGACAGGGGGCGTAGGTCTCCAAGAGACCCAGTACTTC.

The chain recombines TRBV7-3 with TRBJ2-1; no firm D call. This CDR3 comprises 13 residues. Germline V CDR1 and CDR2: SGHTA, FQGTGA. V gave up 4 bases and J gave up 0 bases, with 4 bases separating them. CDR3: CASSYDSYNEQFF. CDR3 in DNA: TGTGCCAGCAGCTATGACTCCTACAATGAGCAGTTCTTC.

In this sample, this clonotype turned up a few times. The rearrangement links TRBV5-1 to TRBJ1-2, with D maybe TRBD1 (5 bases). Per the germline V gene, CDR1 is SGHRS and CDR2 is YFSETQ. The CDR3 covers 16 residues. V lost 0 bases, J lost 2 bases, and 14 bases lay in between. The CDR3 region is CASSLGGKGVNYGYTF. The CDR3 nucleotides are TGCGCCAGCAGCTTGGGGGGCAAAGGAGTAAACTATGGCTACACCTTC. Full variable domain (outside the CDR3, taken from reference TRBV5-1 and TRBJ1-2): KAGVTQTPRYLIKTRGQQVTLSCSPISGHRSVSWYQQTPGQGLQFLFEYFSETQRNKGNFPGRFSGRQFSNSRSEMNVSTLELGDSALYLCASSLGGKGVNYGYTFGSGTRLTVV.

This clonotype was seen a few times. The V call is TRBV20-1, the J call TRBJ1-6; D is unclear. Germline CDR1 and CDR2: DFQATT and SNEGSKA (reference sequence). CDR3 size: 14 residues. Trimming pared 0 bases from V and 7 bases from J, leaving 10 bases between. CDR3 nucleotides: TGCAGTGCTAGAGATCCACGGACGAATTCACCCCTCCACTTT. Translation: CSARDPRTNSPLHF.

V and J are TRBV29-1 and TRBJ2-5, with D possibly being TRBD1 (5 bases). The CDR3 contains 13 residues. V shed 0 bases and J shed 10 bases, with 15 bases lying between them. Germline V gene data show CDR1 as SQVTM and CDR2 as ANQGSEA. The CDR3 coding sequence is TGCAGCGTTGAAGAGGGTAGAGACAGCGACCAGTACTTC. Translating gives CSVEEGRDSDQYF.

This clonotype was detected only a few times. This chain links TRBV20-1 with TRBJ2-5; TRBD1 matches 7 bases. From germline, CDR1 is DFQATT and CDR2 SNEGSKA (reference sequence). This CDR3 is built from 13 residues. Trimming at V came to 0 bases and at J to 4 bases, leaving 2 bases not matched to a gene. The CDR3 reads CSARETGTETQYF. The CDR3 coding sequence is TGCAGTGCTAGAGAGACAGGGACAGAGACCCAGTACTTC.

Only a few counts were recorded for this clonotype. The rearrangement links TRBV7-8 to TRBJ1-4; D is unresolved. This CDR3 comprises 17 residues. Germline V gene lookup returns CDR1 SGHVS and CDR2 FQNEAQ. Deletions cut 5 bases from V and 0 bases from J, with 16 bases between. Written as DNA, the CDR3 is TGTGCCAGCAGCCCCCGGCCGGGGAGGGCAACTAATGAAAAACTGTTTTTT. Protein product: CASSPRPGRATNEKLFF.

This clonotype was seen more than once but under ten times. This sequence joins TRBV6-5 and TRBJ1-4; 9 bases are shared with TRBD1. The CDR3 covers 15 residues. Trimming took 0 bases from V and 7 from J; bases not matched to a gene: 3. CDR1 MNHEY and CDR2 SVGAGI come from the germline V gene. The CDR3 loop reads CASSYSNRGLEKLFF. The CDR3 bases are TGTGCCAGCAGTTACTCGAACAGGGGGCTTGAAAAACTGTTTTTT.

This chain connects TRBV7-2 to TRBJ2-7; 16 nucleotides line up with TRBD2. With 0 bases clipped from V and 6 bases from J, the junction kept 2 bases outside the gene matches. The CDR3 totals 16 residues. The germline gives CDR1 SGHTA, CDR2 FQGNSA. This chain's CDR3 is CASSLAGTSGRGEQYF. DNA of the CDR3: TGTGCCAGCAGCTTAGCAGGGACTAGCGGGAGGGGCGAGCAGTACTTC.

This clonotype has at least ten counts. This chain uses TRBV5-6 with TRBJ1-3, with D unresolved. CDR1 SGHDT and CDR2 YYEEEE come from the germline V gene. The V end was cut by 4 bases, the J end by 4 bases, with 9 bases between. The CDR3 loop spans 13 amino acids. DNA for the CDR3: TGTGCCAGCAGCCTCTGGATCGGAAACACCATATATTTT. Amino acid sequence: CASSLWIGNTIYF.

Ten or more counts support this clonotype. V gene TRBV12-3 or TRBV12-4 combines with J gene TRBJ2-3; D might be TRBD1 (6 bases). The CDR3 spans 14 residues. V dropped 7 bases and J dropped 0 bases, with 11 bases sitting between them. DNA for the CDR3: TGTGCCAGCAAAGACAGGCAGAGCACAGATACGCAGTATTTT. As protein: CASKDRQSTDTQYF.

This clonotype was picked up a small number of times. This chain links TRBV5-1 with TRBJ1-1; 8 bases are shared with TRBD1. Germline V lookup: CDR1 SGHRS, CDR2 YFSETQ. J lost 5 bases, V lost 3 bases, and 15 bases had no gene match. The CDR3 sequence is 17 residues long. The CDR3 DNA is TGCGCCAGCAGCTCCGGAGGGGTGCTTCGACAGGGGACTGAAGCTTTCTTT. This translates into CASSSGGVLRQGTEAFF.

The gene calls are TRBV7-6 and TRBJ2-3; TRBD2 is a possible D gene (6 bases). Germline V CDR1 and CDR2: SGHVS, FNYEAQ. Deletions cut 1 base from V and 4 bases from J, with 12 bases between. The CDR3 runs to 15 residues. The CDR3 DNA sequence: TGTGCCAGCAGCTTAGTGGGTTCGGGGGCAGATACGCAGTATTTT. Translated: CASSLVGSGADTQYF.

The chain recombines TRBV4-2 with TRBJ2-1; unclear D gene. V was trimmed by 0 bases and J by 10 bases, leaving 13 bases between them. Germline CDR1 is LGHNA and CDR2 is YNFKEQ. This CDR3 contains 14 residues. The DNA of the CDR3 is TGTGCCAGCAGCCAAGAGGTCTCCCCTCGGGAGCAGTTCTTC. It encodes CASSQEVSPREQFF.

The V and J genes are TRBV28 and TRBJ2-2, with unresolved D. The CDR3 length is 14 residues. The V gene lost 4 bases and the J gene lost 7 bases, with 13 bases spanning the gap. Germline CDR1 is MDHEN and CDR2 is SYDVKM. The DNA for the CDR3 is TGTGCCAGCAGTTCGCCGCAACTACTCGGGGAGCTGTTTTTT. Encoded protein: CASSSPQLLGELFF.

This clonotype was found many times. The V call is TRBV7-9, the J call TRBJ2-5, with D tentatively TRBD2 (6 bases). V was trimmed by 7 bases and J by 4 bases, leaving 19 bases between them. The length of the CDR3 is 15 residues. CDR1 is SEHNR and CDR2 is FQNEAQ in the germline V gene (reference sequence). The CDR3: CASTSAVGGGETQYF. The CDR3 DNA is TGTGCCAGCACCTCAGCCGTGGGAGGTGGAGAGACCCAGTACTTC.

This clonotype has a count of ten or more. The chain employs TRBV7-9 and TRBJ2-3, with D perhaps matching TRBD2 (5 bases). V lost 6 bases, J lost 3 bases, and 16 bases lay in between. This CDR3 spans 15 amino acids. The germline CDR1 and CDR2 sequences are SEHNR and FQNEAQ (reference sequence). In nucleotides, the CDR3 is TGTGCCAGCAGGGGCCGGGAACGAGGAACAGATACGCAGTATTTT. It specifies CASRGRERGTDTQYF.